This paragraph covers one TCR beta chain sequence. Sequencing used immunoSEQ multiplex PCR; TCRdb keeps in-frame clones, though not all of them. The table shows 53,000 or so clones, with around four fifths occurring only once. This sample is drawn from a study of T cells in localized non-small cell lung cancer. This sequence was found in a man aged 40 to 69 with stage III lung adenocarcinoma. The sample consisted of peripheral blood mononuclear cells, taken before any cancer treatment.

CDR3: CASNEQYF. Here the CDR3 DNA reads TGTGCCAGCAACGAGCAGTACTTC. The rearrangement links TRBV27 to TRBJ2-7; D is uncertain. Germline assignment: CDR1 MNHEY and CDR2 SMNVEV (reference sequence). The CDR3 loop spans 8 amino acids. Trimming left V 7 bases short and J 5 bases short, with 0 bases between.